This entry concerns a single T cell receptor (beta chain). Its target is not known. A junction boundary mismatches the germline segment, possibly from a read error. This entry belongs to a study of cytomegalovirus exposure and HLA in healthy donors. The PCR employed 60 Vbeta primers together with 13 Jbeta primers. Only in-frame clones appear in the TCRdb table, and some are missing; sequencing was by immunoSEQ multiplex PCR. Among 150,000 to 180,000 clones, 70% to 90% were seen once, and the ten largest hold 2% to 2.5%. This CDR3 is 13 amino acids long. CDR1 is SEHNR and CDR2 is FQNEAQ in the germline V gene (reference sequence). Findings and caveats of the study: CMV serostatus was the only recorded immune exposure for donors.

The material sequenced was PBMCs. The sequence derives from a woman between 18 and 29 years old in good health and CMV-seronegative. This chain joins TRBV7-9 and TRBJ1-2; D is uncertain. The CDR3 spells CSSSLDSWSGYTF. The CDR3 coding sequence is TGTTCCAGCAGCTTAGATTCTTGGAGTGGCTACACCTTC.